This record concerns one T cell receptor beta chain sequence. Its binding antigen is unknown. Base qualities were left out, and no much larger clone turns up one base away. Each collaborating institution followed its own protocols to collect whole blood in K2EDTA tubes. For TCRbeta analysis, collaborators shipped samples as frozen whole blood, isolated PBMCs, or DNA extracted from either of those sample types. This sample was included in a study of blood T cell repertoires in COVID-19 (dated by TCRdb to the early 2020s). Study-level background: Samples from collaborators originated in the United States, Italy and Spain and spanned both the acute and convalescent phases of COVID-19. The prospective study material was composed of cDNA or gDNA derived from T cells, B-cell-depleted T cells, or PBMCs. Deeply sampled blood TCRbeta repertoires from subjects exposed to, actively infected with, or recovered from COVID-19 were included in the dataset. A freely available public database, intended as a resource for researchers studying the immune response to SARS-CoV-2, is where the repertoires were released. The samples were drawn from the first 160 participants of the ongoing ImmuneRACE study and from 950 to 1,500 subjects provided by 6 global collaborators. Sample metadata almost always included a de-identified subject ID, COVID-19 status, age in years and sex. HLA class I and class II types, where available, came from metadata supplied by the sample provider rather than from assay-based typing.

The immunoSEQ Assay, a bias-controlled multiplex PCR, was used to amplify TCRbeta CDR3 regions from genomic DNA. The source study handled its data this way. The number of nucleated cells in each sample was estimated by amplification of reference gene primers within the assay. Sequence reads were collapsed and filtered to measure the absolute abundance of every unique TCRbeta CDR3 rearrangement. For each sample, productive Simpson clonality was calculated by taking the square root of Simpson's diversity index across productive rearrangements. In TCRdb, the immuneACCESS table is reduced to in-frame sequences with V and J assigned. These tables do not hold every clone; where another copy was compared, an unresolved V gene accounts for under half, and the others remain unexplained. V and J calls plus clone size are reproduced from that table; the DNA served to infer D and trimming. Present in this sample are about 280,000 clones, 65% to 90% of which were seen just once. Less than 6.5% of the sample is held by the ten biggest clonotypes.

From a lookup of the germline V gene, CDR1 and CDR2 are SGHRS and YFSETQ. V sheds 1 base and J sheds 8 bases, leaving 10 bases between their ends. Measured from the cysteine to the phenylalanine, the CDR3 is 14 residues long. The sequence is cut down to CDR3 DNA, 42 bases in frame from base 1. What the research found in general, with its limitations: The quantity of clinical and demographic metadata differed by source and by participant and was supplied without curation.

Recombination linked TRBV5-1 to TRBJ1-6; tentative D gene TRBD1, with 6 bases matching. This receptor was obtained from a man aged 45-65 years with active or convalescent COVID-19. The sample was peripheral blood. The nucleotides read TGCGCCAGCAGCTTGATACAGGGAGATTCACCCCTCCACTTT. Translated, it reads CASSLIQGDSPLHF.